The T cell receptor (beta chain) described here comes from a study of CD8 T cells in Susac syndrome. Regarding this clonotype: Its antigen remains unidentified.

The germline V gene encodes CDR1 KGHSH and CDR2 LQKENI. The CDR3 spans 17 residues. V was clipped by 3 bases and J by 1 base; unmatched bases: 7. Random hexamers were used to reverse transcribe an amount of roughly 0.45 to 1 ug RNA. TCRdb re-derived calls from the immunoSEQ multiplex PCR reads in MiXCR, one entry per CDR3 protein. The sample carries hundreds of thousands of distinct CDR3 sequences, roughly 94% recorded once. Blood CD8+ and CD4+ T cells underwent high-throughput TCR beta sequencing. The study used treatment-naive patients who had stable or active relapsing-remitting disease as multiple sclerosis controls. While CD8+ and CD4+ T cells were isolated negatively, TEMRA cells were enriched by FACS. General study findings and limits: Acknowledgment was made by the study that its TCR sequencing and HLA analysis involved a relatively small number of individuals.

Sequences were obtained from CD4+ T cells from PBMCs. J is TRBJ2-2 and V is TRBV18; 8 bases are a match to TRBD1. This sequence was found in a human donor with multiple sclerosis. The CDR3 is CASSPRGQGGNTGELFF. CDR3 nucleotide sequence: TGTGCCAGCTCACCCCGAGGACAGGGAGGGAACACCGGGGAGCTGTTTTTT.